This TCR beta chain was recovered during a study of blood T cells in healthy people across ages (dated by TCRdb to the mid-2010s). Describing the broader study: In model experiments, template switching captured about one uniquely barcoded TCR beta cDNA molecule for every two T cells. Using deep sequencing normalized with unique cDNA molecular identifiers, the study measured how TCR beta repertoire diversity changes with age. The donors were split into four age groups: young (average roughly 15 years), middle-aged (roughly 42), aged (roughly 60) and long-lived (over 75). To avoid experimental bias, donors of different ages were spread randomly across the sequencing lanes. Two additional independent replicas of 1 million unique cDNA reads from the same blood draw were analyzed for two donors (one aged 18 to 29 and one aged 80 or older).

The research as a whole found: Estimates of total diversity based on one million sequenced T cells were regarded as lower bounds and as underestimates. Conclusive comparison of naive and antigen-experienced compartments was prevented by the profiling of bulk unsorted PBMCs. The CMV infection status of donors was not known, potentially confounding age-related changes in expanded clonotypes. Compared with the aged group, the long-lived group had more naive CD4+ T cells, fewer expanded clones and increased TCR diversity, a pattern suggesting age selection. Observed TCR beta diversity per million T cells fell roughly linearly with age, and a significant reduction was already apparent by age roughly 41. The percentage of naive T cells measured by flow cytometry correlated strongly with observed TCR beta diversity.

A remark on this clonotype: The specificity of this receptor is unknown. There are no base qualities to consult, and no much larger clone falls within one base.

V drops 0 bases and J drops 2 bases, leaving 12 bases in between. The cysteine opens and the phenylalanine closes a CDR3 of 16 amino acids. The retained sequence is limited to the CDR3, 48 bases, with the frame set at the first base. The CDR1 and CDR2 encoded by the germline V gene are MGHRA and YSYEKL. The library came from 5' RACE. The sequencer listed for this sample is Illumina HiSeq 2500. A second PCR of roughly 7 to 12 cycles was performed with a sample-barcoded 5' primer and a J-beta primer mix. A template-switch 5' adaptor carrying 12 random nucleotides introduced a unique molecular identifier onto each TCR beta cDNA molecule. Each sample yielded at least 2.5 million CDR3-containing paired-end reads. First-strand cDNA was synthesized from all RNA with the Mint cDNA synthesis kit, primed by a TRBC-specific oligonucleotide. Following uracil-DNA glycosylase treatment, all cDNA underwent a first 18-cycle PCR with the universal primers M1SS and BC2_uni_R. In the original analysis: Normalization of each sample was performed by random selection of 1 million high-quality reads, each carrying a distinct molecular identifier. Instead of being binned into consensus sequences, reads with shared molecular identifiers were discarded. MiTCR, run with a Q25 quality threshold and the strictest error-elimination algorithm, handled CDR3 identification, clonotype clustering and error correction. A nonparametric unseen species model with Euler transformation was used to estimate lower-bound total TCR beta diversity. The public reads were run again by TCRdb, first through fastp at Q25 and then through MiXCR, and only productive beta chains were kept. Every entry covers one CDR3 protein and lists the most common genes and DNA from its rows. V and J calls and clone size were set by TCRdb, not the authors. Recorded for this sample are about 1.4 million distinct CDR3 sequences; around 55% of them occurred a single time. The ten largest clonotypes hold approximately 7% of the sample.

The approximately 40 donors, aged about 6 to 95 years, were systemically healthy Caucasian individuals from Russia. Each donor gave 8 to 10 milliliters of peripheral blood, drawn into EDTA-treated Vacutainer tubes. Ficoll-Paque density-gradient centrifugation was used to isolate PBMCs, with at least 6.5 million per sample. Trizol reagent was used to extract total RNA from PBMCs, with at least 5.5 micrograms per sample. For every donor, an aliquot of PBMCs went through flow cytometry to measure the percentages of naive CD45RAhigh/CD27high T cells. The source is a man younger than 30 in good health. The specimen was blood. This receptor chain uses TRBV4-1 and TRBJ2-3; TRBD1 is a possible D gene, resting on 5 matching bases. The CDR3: CASSQDPFGATDTQYF. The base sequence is TGCGCCAGCAGCCAAGATCCGTTTGGGGCCACAGATACGCAGTATTTT.